This entry is about one T cell receptor (beta chain). As yet, its antigen is unknown. The sample belongs to a study of a mutant IDH1 vaccine in newly diagnosed glioma. Study context: The therapy given earlier, which was standard therapy, consisted of radiotherapy, temozolomide, or both, and most of the patients received both.

The table came from immunoSEQ multiplex PCR; TCRdb's copy has only in-frame clones and leaves some out. The sample lists around 20,000 clones, roughly 90% occurring once. Time point specified: week 11, during vaccination. Each vaccine dose was 300 ug of mutant IDH1 20-mer peptide, with topical imiquimod. The CDR3 has 13 residues. Germline loops: CDR1 MGHRA, CDR2 YSYEKL. Trimming took 3 bases from V and 1 from J, leaving 7 bases between them. The sequencing used PBMCs, collected from a glioma patient whose treatment included an IDH1 peptide vaccine. The chain employs TRBV4-1 and TRBJ2-7; tentatively, D is TRBD1 or TRBD2 (5 bases each). The receptor was derived from a woman aged 40 to 55 with glioma. The DNA of the CDR3 is TGCGCCAGCAGCCACGGGGCTTCCTACGAGCAGTACTTC. This translates into CASSHGASYEQYF.